This entry describes one T cell receptor (beta chain). The antigen is unknown. These data originate in a study of OX40 agonist ivuxolimab in advanced cancers. Study summary: Anti-PD-1, anti-PD-L1 or anti-CTLA-4 therapy given earlier was allowed, and around 40% had some. Whole-study results and caveats: The study found among the lowest clonal expansion in partial responders at 0.1-3.0 mg/kg.

Sequencing used immunoSEQ multiplex PCR; TCRdb keeps in-frame clones, though not all of them. The sample includes about 91,000 clones, around 85% of them seen just once. The germline CDR1 and CDR2 sequences are SNHLY and FYNNEI. There are 13 residues in the CDR3. This TCR came from an adult with an advanced solid tumor such as melanoma, head and neck, liver or kidney cancer. The chain has TRBV2 and TRBJ2-7, with D possibly matching TRBD2 (5 bases). This specimen was CD4+ or CD8+ T cells sorted from blood, taken in a trial of the OX40 agonist ivuxolimab. The CDR3 DNA is TGTGCATCTGGGCTAGCCTTGACCTACGAGCAGTACTTC. Translating it yields CASGLALTYEQYF.